This T cell receptor beta chain emerged from a study of TIL therapy for anti-PD-1-resistant metastatic lung cancer. The wider study: Patients had a median age of nearly 55 years (range about 35-75).

Sample time point: pre-treatment sample, taken before nivolumab and TIL therapy. The tumor samples were excised metastases, mostly pleural nodules or supraclavicular lymph nodes. This was the immunoSEQ v3 assay. Clones were read by immunoSEQ multiplex PCR, and TCRdb kept only the in-frame ones, dropping some. The table has about 95,000 clones, about three fifths seen once. Germline loops: CDR1 GTSNPN, CDR2 SVGIG (reference sequence). V dropped 3 bases and J dropped 0; count of bases not matched to a gene: 9. The CDR3 sequence is 17 residues long. This receptor was obtained from a person between 25 and 79 years old with non-small cell lung cancer. The input for sequencing was tumor tissue, taken at baseline. This rearrangement joins TRBV30 to TRBJ2-3; TRBD2 aligns across 10 bases. CDR3 bases: TGTGCCTGGAGAAGACCTAGCGGGAGAGCCAGCACAGATACGCAGTATTTT. It translates to CAWRRPSGRASTDTQYF. Filled out from reference TRBV30 and TRBJ2-3, the complete variable domain reads SQTIHQWPATLVQPVGSPLSLECTVEGTSNPNLYWYRQAAGRGLQLLFYSVGIGQISSEVPQNLSASRPQDRQFILSSKKLLLSDSGFYLCAWRRPSGRASTDTQYFGPGTRLTVL.